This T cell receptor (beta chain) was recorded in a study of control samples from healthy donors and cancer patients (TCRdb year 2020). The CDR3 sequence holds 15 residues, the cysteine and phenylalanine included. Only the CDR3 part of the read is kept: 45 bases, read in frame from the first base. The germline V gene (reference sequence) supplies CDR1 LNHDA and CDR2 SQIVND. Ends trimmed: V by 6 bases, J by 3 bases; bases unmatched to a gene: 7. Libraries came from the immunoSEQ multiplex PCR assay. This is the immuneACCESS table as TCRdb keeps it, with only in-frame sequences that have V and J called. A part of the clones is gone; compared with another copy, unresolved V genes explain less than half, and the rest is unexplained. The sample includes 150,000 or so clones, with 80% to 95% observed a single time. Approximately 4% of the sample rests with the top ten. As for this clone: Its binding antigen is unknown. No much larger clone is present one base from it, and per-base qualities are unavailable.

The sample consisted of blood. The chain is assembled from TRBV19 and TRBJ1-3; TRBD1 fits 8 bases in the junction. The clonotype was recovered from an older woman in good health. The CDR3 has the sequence CASRLLRGLGNTIYF. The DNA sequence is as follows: TGTGCCAGTAGACTACTCAGGGGGCTTGGAAACACCATATATTTT.